What follows is one T cell receptor beta chain and its context. The protocol was immunoSEQ multiplex PCR, while the TCRdb copy is restricted to in-frame clones and leaves out a portion. The data hold approximately 300,000 clones, with just over 85% observed a single time. The record originates from a study of blood T cell repertoires in COVID-19. CDR1 is KGHSH, CDR2 LQKENI, per germline. V was shortened by 3 bases and J by 3 bases, with 11 bases between the two germline ends. There are 14 residues in the CDR3. This receptor was taken from a woman under 30 who had recovered from COVID-19. The chain recombines TRBV18 with TRBJ1-1, with D unclear. Specimen: PBMCs or T cells enriched from blood (not recorded which). The CDR3 loop is CASSPSLEDTEAFF. The CDR3 nucleotides are TGTGCCAGCTCACCTTCACTAGAGGACACTGAAGCTTTCTTT.